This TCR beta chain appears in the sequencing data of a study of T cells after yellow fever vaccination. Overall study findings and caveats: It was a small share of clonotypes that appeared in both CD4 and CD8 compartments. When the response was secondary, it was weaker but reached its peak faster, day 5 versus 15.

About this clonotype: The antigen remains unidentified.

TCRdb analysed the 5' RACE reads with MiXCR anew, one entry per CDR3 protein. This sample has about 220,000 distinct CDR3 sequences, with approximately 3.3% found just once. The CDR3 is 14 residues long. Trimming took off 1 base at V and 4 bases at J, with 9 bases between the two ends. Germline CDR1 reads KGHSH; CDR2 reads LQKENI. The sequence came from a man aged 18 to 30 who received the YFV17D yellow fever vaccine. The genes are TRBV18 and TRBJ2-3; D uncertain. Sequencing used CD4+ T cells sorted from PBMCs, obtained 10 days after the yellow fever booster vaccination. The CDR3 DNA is TGTGCCAGCTCACCACGGAGATACCCAGATACGCAGTATTTT. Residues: CASSPRRYPDTQYF. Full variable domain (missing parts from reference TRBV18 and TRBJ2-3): NAGVMQNPRHLVRRRGQEARLRCSPMKGHSHVYWYRQLPEEGLKFMVYLQKENIIDESGMPKERFSAEFPKEGPSILRIQQVVRGDSAAYFCASSPRRYPDTQYFGPGTRLTVL.